This TCR beta chain came from a study of Ad26.COV2.S vaccination and SARS-CoV-2 variants. Whole-study context: Each vaccinee took Ad26.COV2.S intramuscularly, once or twice 56 days apart. Study-wide points: Individuals receiving vaccine had higher spike-specific TCR breadth than placebo recipients did.

This clone has a single count. Its antigen is not identified. Stated treatment: around 19 received Ad26.COV2.S at low or high dose, single or two shots; several received placebo; per-sample allocation not given. The investigators took samples on day 63 after the first vaccine or placebo injection. The CDR3 consists of 14 residues. V was shortened by 0 bases and J by 3 bases, with 10 bases between the two germline ends. Germline CDR1 reads SGHDT; CDR2 reads YYEEEE. Sequencing was performed with immunoSEQ multiplex PCR; in TCRdb, only in-frame clones are kept and a portion is missing. The table shows about 400,000 clones, with roughly nine tenths occurring only once.

V is TRBV5-6 and J is TRBJ2-7, with a possible D match to TRBD1 (5 bases). This sequence originates from a person between 18 and 65 years old who received the Ad26.COV2.S COVID-19 vaccine or a placebo. The material was peripheral blood, obtained in a trial of Ad26.COV2.S vaccine versus placebo. The CDR3 region has the DNA TGTGCCAGCAGCTTGGCTCCCCAGGGCTACGAGCAGTACTTC. Amino acid sequence: CASSLAPQGYEQYF.